The 18 T cell receptor beta chains in this list originate from one sample, sequenced in a study of OX40 agonist ivuxolimab in advanced cancers. Preparation of the library involved the immunoSEQ multiplex PCR assay. In TCRdb, the immuneACCESS table is reduced to in-frame sequences with V and J assigned. These tables do not hold every clone; where another copy was compared, an unresolved V gene accounts for under half, and the others remain unexplained. The sample table records about 100,000 clones; around 90% of these occur just once. Around 1.5% of the sample comes from the top ten. Sequencing used CD4+ or CD8+ T cells sorted from blood, obtained in a trial of the OX40 agonist ivuxolimab. The source is an adult with an advanced solid tumor such as melanoma, head and neck, liver or kidney cancer.

As concerns this clone: A read error may account for a junction end that differs from germline. The rearrangement links TRBV7-7 to TRBJ2-3; D gene ambiguous. This CDR3 is built from 14 residues. Germline CDR1 and CDR2: SSHAT and FNYEAQ (reference sequence). The CDR3 DNA is TGTGCTAGCAGCATAGGAACGAGCACAGATACGCAGTATTTT. It encodes CASSIGTSTDTQYF.

This chain joins TRBV28 and TRBJ2-2; D may be TRBD2 (5 bases). Germline CDR1 reads MDHEN; CDR2 reads SYDVKM. The V gene lost 3 bases and the J gene lost 5 bases, with 13 bases spanning the gap. The CDR3 runs 15 residues. In DNA, the CDR3 is TGTGCCAGCAGTTTCCGGCCACGGGGAACCGGGGAGCTGTTTTTT. Protein: CASSFRPRGTGELFF.

The genes are TRBV2 and TRBJ1-5; the match to TRBD1 covers 10 bases. Germline trimming cut 3 bases from V and 6 bases from J; bases unmatched to any gene: 5. The germline CDR1 and CDR2 sequences are SNHLY and FYNNEI. The CDR3 loop spans 15 amino acids. CDR3 nucleotides: TGTGCCAGCAGTGACGGACAGGGGGAGGGTCAGCCCCAGCATTTT. It yields the protein CASSDGQGEGQPQHF.

The chain joins TRBV28 to TRBJ1-2; a possible D gene is TRBD1 (5 bases). Trimming left V 6 bases short and J 4 bases short, with 15 bases between. Germline V gene data show CDR1 as MDHEN and CDR2 as SYDVKM. This CDR3 contains 14 residues. CDR3 amino acids: CASSLQGGTYGYTF. DNA of the CDR3: TGTGCCAGCAGCCTCCAGGGCGGAACCTATGGCTACACCTTC.

This clone was recorded once. The chain carries TRBV6-5 and TRBJ1-2; D remains unclear. V lost 6 bases and J lost 1, with 15 bases in between. The CDR3 is 15 amino acids. The V gene's germline CDR1 is MNHEY and CDR2 SVGAGI. The CDR3 coding sequence is TGTGCCAGCAGAAGGGTCCCGGGTGGTAACTATGGCTACACCTTC. This encodes CASRRVPGGNYGYTF.

This rearrangement joins TRBV30 to TRBJ1-3; D is uncertain. This CDR3 comprises 13 residues. Trimming stripped 0 bases from V and 4 bases from J, with 7 bases between. CDR1 is GTSNPN and CDR2 is SVGIG in the germline V gene (reference sequence). The DNA for the CDR3 is TGTGCCTGGAGTGTGATCGGGGGAAACACCATATATTTT. Amino acid sequence: CAWSVIGGNTIYF.

The chain carries TRBV19 and TRBJ1-1; TRBD1 is a possible D gene (6 bases). Trimming stripped 1 base from V and 4 bases from J, with 10 bases between. The CDR3 consists of 14 residues. Germline CDR1 reads LNHDA; CDR2 reads SQIVND (reference sequence). The CDR3 DNA reads as TGTGCCAGTAGTATAGCCCAGGGGCGCACTGAAGCTTTCTTT. Translated, it gives CASSIAQGRTEAFF. The full variable domain, completed using reference TRBV19 and TRBJ1-1, is DGGITQSPKYLFRKEGQNVTLSCEQNLNHDAMYWYRQDPGQGLRLIYYSQIVNDFQKGDIAEGYSVSREKKESFPLTVTSAQKNPTAFYLCASSIAQGRTEAFFGQGTRLTVV.

For this clone: The same CDR3 is also encoded by other DNA sequences in this sample. J is TRBJ1-2 and V is TRBV30, with D unresolved. CDR3 length equals 13 residues. Trimming pared 0 bases from V and 8 bases from J, leaving 13 bases between. CDR1 and CDR2 (germline): GTSNPN, SVGIG (reference sequence). In DNA form, the CDR3 reads TGTGCCTGGAGTGTAGTAAACCCCTCGGGCTACACCTTC. Protein sequence: CAWSVVNPSGYTF.

This chain uses TRBV5-1 with TRBJ2-7; TRBD1 matches 8 bases. Germline assignment: CDR1 SGHRS and CDR2 YFSETQ. The V gene end was trimmed by 4 bases and the J gene end by 1 base; junction bases not matched to a gene: 7. This CDR3 has 15 residues. CDR3 protein: CASSRQGSYSYEQYF. The CDR3 DNA sequence: TGCGCCAGCAGCCGACAGGGGAGTTATTCCTACGAGCAGTACTTC. Looking up the rest from reference TRBV5-1 and TRBJ2-7 gives the full variable domain: KAGVTQTPRYLIKTRGQQVTLSCSPISGHRSVSWYQQTPGQGLQFLFEYFSETQRNKGNFPGRFSGRQFSNSRSEMNVSTLELGDSALYLCASSRQGSYSYEQYFGPGTRLTVT.

The chain has TRBV12-5 and TRBJ2-7; the D gene is possibly TRBD2 (6 bases). Per germline, CDR1 LGHNT and CDR2 FRNRAP. Trimming took off 0 bases at V and 5 bases at J, with 14 bases between the two ends. CDR3 length: 15 residues. CDR3 coding DNA: TGTGCTAGTGGTTTGGTACCGGCGGGGTACGACGAGCAGTACTTC. As protein: CASGLVPAGYDEQYF.

The chain recombines TRBV5-1 with TRBJ1-6; TRBD1 is a possible D gene (5 bases). The CDR3 contains 15 residues. Germline CDR1 SGHRS, CDR2 YFSETQ. V was cut by 2 bases and J by 5 bases, with 11 bases left in between. CDR3 region: CASSLTRRDNSPLHF. The CDR3 coding sequence is TGCGCCAGCAGCTTAACCCGCAGGGATAATTCACCCCTCCACTTT.

V usage is TRBV4-1 and J usage is TRBJ1-2; no reliable D call. V lost 1 base to trimming and J lost 7 bases, with 25 bases between them. Germline CDR1 reads MGHRA; CDR2 reads YSYEKL. This CDR3 is built from 18 residues. The DNA for the CDR3 is TGCGCCAGCAGCCAAGTTCCTCCCACCGGTACAGCCGCGTTTGGCTACACCTTC. This gives the protein CASSQVPPTGTAAFGYTF.

This clone appeared once. The V gene is TRBV11-3, the J gene TRBJ2-5, with D perhaps TRBD1 (9 bases). Germline V gene lookup returns CDR1 SGHNT and CDR2 YENEEA. V was trimmed by 7 bases and J by 5 bases, leaving 20 bases between them. The CDR3 covers 15 residues. The CDR3 loop is CASTTGGLDVETQYF. The CDR3 bases are TGTGCCAGCACGACAGGGGGACTAGATGTTGAGACCCAGTACTTC.

V is TRBV7-9 and J is TRBJ2-1, with 8 positions matching TRBD2. J was trimmed by 9 bases and V by 4 bases; bases with no gene match: 17. Looked up from germline, CDR1 is SEHNR and CDR2 is FQNEAQ (reference sequence). The CDR3 length is 17 residues. In DNA, the CDR3 is TGTGCCAGCAGCTCCAGCGGGAGCTTCGCCCCCCGGGTTGAGCAGTTCTTC. Its translation is CASSSSGSFAPRVEQFF.

The chain couples TRBV6-1 to TRBJ2-7, with TRBD1 matching 9 bases. V shed 4 bases, J shed 6 bases, and the junction held 10 bases outside the gene matches. Per germline, CDR1 MNHNS and CDR2 SASEGT. The CDR3 runs to 15 residues. As DNA, the CDR3 is TGTGCCAGCAGTGCCCGAACAGGGGGCCGGGGCGAGCAGTACTTC. Its translation: CASSARTGGRGEQYF.

The CDR3 reads CASSSLQGHNEQFF. The CDR3 region has the DNA TGTGCCAGCAGCTCCTTACAGGGGCACAATGAGCAGTTCTTC. This chain joins TRBV7-6 and TRBJ2-1; TRBD1 matches at 7 bases. The CDR3 is 14 amino acids. The ends lost 4 bases at V and 5 bases at J; junction bases unmatched: 5. Germline assignment: CDR1 SGHVS and CDR2 FNYEAQ.

CDR3 in amino acids: CASSQDPQGQGSTGELFF. CDR3 sequence (DNA): TGCGCCAGCAGCCAAGATCCCCAGGGCCAGGGGAGCACCGGGGAGCTGTTTTTT. V gene TRBV4-1 combines with J gene TRBJ2-2, with D possibly matching TRBD1 (6 bases). CDR1 is MGHRA and CDR2 is YSYEKL in the germline V gene. This CDR3 is built from 18 residues. The V end was cut by 0 bases, the J end by 4 bases, with 18 bases between.

This chain connects TRBV25-1 to TRBJ1-1, with D perhaps matching TRBD1 (5 bases). The CDR3 is made up of 14 amino acids. Looked up from germline, CDR1 is MGHDK and CDR2 is SYGVNS. Trimming removed 1 base at V and 4 bases at J, with 10 bases between. This CDR3 reads CASSEWEGVTEAFF. The CDR3 coding sequence is TGTGCCAGCAGTGAATGGGAAGGGGTCACTGAAGCTTTCTTT.